Described below is a single T cell receptor beta chain sequence and its context. Antigen: not known. Before the COVID-19 pandemic, during about 2011-2019, CD4+ T cells were taken from unexposed donors. The data were taken from a study of CD4 T cells in relation to SARS-CoV-2 and coronaviruses. General observations from the study: This crossreactivity analysis covered spike protein alone, no other viral proteins. The assay detects memory recall responses, not culture-primed primary responses.

TCRdb's table, derived via immunoSEQ multiplex PCR, lists solely in-frame clones and lacks some. Found here are some 68,000 clones, just over 90% of them singletons; the top ten hold about 0.23%. This TCR came from a human donor in good health. The specimen was naive CD4+ T cells from PBMCs. Subset: naive CD4+ T cells isolated by negative enrichment.

The chain's CDR3 is CASSGSINSGNTIYF. CDR3 in DNA: TGTGCCAGCTCAGGGAGTATTAACTCTGGAAACACCATATATTTT. This chain links TRBV18 with TRBJ1-3, with no clear D. The CDR3 totals 15 residues. V gave up 5 bases and J gave up 0 bases, with 11 bases separating them. Per germline, CDR1 KGHSH and CDR2 LQKENI.